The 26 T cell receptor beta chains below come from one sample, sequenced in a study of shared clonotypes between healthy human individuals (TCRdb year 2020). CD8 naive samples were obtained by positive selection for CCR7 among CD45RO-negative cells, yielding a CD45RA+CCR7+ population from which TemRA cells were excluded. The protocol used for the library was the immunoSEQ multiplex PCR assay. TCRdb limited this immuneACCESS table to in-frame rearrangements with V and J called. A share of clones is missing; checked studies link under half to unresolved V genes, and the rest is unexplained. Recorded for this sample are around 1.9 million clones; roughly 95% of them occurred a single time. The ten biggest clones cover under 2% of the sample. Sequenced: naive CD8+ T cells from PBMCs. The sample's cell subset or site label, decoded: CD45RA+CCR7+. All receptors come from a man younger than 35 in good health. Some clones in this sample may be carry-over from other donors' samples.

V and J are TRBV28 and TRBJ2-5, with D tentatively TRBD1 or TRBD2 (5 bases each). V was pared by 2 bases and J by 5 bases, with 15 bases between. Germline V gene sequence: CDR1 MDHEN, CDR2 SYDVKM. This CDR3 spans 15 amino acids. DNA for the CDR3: TGTGCCAGCAGTTTAATGGGGACGATTAAGGAGACCCAGTACTTC. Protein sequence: CASSLMGTIKETQYF.

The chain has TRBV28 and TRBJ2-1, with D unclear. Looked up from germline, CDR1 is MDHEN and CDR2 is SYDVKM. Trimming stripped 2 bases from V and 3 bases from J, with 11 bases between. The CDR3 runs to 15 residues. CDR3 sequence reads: CASSLGQSFYNEQFF. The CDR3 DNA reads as TGTGCCAGCAGTTTAGGGCAGTCTTTCTACAATGAGCAGTTCTTC.

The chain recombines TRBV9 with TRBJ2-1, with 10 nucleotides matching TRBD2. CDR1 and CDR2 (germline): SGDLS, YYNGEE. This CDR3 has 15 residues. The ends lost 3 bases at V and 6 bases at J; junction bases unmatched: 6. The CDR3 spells CASSERSGRANEQFF. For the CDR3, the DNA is TGTGCCAGCAGCGAGAGAAGCGGGAGGGCCAATGAGCAGTTCTTC. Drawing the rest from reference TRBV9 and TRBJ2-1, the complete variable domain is DSGVTQTPKHLITATGQRVTLRCSPRSGDLSVYWYQQSLDQGLQFLIQYYNGEERAKGNILERFSAQQFPDLHSELNLSSLELGDSALYFCASSERSGRANEQFFGPGTRLTVL.

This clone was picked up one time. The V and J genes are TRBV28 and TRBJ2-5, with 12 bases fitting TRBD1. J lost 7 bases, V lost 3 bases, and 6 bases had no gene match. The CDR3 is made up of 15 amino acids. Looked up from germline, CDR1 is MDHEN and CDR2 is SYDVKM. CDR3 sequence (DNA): TGTGCCAGCAGTTTGGGACAGGGGGCGCGAGGGACCCAGTACTTC. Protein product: CASSLGQGARGTQYF.

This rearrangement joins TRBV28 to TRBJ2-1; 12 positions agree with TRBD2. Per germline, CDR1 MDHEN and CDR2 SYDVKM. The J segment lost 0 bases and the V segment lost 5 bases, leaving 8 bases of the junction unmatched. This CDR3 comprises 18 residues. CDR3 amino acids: CASSTGLAGPISYNEQFF. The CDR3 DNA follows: TGTGCCAGCAGTACCGGACTAGCGGGACCGATCTCCTACAATGAGCAGTTCTTC. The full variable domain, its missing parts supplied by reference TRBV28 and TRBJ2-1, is DVKVTQSSRYLVKRTGEKVFLECVQDMDHENMFWYRQDPGLGLRLIYFSYDVKMKEKGDIPEGYSVSREKKERFSLILESASTNQTSMYLCASSTGLAGPISYNEQFFGPGTRLTVL.

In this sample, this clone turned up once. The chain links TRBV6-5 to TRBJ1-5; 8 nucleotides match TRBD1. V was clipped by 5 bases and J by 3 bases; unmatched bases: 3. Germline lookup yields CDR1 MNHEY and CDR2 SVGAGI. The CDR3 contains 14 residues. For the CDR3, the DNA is TGTGCCAGCAGTAGGACAGGGCTCAATCAGCCCCAGCATTTT. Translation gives CASSRTGLNQPQHF.

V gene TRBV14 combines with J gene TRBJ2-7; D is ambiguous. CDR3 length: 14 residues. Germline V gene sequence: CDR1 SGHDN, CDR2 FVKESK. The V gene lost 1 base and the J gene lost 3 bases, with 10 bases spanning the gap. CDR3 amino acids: CASSQGLWDYEQYF. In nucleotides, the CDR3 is TGTGCCAGCAGCCAAGGACTCTGGGACTACGAGCAGTACTTC.

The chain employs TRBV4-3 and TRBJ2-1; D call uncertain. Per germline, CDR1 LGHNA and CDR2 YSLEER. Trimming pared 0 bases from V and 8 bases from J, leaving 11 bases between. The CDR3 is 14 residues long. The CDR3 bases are TGCGCCAGCAGCCAAGATACCTCCAAGCATGAGCAGTTCTTC. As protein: CASSQDTSKHEQFF.

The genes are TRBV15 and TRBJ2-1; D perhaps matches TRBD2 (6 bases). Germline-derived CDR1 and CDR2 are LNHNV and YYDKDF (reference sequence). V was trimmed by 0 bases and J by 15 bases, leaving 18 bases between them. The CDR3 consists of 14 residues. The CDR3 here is CATSRETGAQIGFF. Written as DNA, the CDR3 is TGTGCCACCAGCAGAGAGACGGGAGCGCAGATCGGGTTCTTC.

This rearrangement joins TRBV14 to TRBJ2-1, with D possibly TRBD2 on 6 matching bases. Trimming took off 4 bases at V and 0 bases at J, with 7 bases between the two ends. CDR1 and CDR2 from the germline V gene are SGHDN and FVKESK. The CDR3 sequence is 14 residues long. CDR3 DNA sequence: TGTGCCAGCAGCCGGCGGGGCTCCTACAATGAGCAGTTCTTC. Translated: CASSRRGSYNEQFF.

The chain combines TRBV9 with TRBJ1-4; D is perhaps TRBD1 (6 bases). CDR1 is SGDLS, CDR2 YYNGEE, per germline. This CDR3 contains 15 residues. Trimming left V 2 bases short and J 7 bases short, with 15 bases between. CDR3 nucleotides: TGTGCCAGCAGCGTTGGTAGGACAGCGGCTGAAAAACTGTTTTTT. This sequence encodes CASSVGRTAAEKLFF. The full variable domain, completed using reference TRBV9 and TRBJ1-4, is DSGVTQTPKHLITATGQRVTLRCSPRSGDLSVYWYQQSLDQGLQFLIQYYNGEERAKGNILERFSAQQFPDLHSELNLSSLELGDSALYFCASSVGRTAAEKLFFGSGTQLSVL.

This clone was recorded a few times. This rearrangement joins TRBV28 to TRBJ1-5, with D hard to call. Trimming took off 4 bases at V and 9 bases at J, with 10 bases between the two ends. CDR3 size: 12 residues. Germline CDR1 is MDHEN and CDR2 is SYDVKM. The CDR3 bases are TGTGCCAGCAGTTGGTTAGTTTGGCCCCAGCATTTT. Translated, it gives CASSWLVWPQHF.

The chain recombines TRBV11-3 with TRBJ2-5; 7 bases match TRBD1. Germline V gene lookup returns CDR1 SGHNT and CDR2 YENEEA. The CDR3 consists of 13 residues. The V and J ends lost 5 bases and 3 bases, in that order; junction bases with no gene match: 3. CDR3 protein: CASSGDREETQYF. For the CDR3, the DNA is TGTGCCAGCAGCGGTGACAGGGAAGAGACCCAGTACTTC.

Here the CDR3 reads CASYDQWSVATRGGEQFF. The DNA for the CDR3 is TGTGCCAGCTACGACCAATGGTCCGTCGCGACCCGAGGGGGTGAGCAGTTCTTC. This chain uses TRBV7-9 with TRBJ2-1; D possibly corresponds to TRBD1 (6 bases). There are 18 residues in the CDR3. Per the germline V gene, CDR1 is SEHNR and CDR2 is FQNEAQ (reference sequence). V was pared by 8 bases and J by 9 bases, with 32 bases between.

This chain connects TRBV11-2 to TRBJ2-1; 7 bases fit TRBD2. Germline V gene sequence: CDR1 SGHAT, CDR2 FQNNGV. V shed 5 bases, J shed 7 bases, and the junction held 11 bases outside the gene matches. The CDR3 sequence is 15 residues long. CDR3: CASSGREAVRNEQFF. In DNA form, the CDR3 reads TGTGCCAGCAGCGGTCGGGAGGCAGTCCGTAATGAGCAGTTCTTC.

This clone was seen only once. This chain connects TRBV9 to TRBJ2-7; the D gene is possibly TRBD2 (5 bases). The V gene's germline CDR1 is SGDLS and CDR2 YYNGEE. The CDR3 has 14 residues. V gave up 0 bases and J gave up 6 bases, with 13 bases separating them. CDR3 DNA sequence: TGTGCCAGCAGCGTAGACGGACTCAACCCCGAGCAGTACTTC. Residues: CASSVDGLNPEQYF.

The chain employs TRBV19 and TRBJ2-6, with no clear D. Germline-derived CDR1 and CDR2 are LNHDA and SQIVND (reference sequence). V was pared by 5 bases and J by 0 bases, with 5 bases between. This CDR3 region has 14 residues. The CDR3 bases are TGTGCCAGTAGTGAGTACTCTGGGGCCAACGTCCTGACTTTC. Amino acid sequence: CASSEYSGANVLTF.

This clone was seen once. CDR3 sequence reads: CASAKDRGRDQETQYF. The CDR3 region has the DNA TGTGCCAGCGCTAAGGACAGGGGCCGTGACCAAGAGACCCAGTACTTC. The genes are TRBV6-6 and TRBJ2-5; the match to TRBD1 covers 9 bases. Looked up from germline, CDR1 is MNHNY and CDR2 is SVGAGI (reference sequence). This CDR3 spans 16 amino acids. Trimming at V came to 8 bases and at J to 0 bases, leaving 10 bases not matched to a gene.

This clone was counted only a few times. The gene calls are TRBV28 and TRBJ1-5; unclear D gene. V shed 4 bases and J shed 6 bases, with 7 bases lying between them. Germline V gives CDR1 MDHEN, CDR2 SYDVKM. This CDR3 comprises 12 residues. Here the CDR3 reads CASSSRLQPQHF. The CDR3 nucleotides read TGTGCCAGCAGTTCAAGGCTTCAGCCCCAGCATTTT. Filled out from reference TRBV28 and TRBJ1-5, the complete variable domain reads DVKVTQSSRYLVKRTGEKVFLECVQDMDHENMFWYRQDPGLGLRLIYFSYDVKMKEKGDIPEGYSVSREKKERFSLILESASTNQTSMYLCASSSRLQPQHFGDGTRLSIL.

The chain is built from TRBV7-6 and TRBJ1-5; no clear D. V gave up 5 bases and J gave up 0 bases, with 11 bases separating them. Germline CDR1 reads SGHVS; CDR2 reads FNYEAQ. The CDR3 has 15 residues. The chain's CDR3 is CASSPLSDSNQPQHF. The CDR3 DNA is TGTGCCAGCAGCCCGTTGAGTGATAGCAATCAGCCCCAGCATTTT.

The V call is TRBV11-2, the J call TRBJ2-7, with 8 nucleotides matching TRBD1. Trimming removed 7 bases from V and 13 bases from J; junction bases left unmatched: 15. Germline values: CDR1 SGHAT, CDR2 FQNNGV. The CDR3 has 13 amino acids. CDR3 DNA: TGTGCCAGCAACCACTTCGACAGGGGCCACCCATACTTC. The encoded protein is CASNHFDRGHPYF.

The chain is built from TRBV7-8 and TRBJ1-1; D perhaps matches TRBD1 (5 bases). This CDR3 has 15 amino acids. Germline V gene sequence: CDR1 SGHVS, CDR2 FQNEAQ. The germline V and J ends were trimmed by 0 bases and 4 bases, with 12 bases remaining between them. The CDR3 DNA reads TGTGCCAGCAGCTTAGCGCGGGGCGTATTCACTGAAGCTTTCTTT. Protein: CASSLARGVFTEAFF.

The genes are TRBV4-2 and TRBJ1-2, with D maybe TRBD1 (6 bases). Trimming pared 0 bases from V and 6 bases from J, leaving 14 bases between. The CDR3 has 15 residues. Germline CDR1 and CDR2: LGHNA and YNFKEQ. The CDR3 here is CASSQDSGAINGYTF. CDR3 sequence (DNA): TGTGCCAGCAGCCAAGACTCGGGGGCAATCAATGGCTACACCTTC.

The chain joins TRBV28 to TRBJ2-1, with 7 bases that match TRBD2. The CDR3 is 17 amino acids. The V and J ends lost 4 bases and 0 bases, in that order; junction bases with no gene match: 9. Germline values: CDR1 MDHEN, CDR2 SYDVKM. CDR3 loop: CASSSRTRQSSYNEQFF. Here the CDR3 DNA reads TGTGCCAGCAGTTCCAGGACTAGACAATCCTCCTACAATGAGCAGTTCTTC.

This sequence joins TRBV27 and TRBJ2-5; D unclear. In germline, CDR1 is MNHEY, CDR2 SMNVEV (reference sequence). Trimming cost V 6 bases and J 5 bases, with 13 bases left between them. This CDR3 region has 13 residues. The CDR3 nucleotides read TGTGCCAGCAGACTACTATGGTCGGAGACCCAGTACTTC. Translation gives CASRLLWSETQYF.

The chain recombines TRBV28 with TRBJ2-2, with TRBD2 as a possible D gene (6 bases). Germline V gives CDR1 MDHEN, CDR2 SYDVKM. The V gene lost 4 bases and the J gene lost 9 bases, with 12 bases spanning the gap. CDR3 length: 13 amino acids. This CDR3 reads CASSSPGGRELFF. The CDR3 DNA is TGTGCCAGCAGTTCCCCCGGGGGAAGGGAGCTGTTTTTT.